The present entry profiles one TCR beta chain with its context. V was cut by 4 bases and J by 4 bases, with 17 bases left in between. This CDR3 comprises 16 residues. Germline V gene data show CDR1 as SGDLS and CDR2 as YYNGEE. This sample is part of a study of control samples from healthy donors and cancer patients. Clones were read by immunoSEQ multiplex PCR, and TCRdb kept only the in-frame ones, dropping some. In the table there are tens of thousands of clones, approximately 88% of which are singletons. The origin of this receptor is a man in his 70s with lung cancer. This rearrangement joins TRBV9 to TRBJ2-2; possible D gene TRBD1, 8 bases. The material sequenced was PBMCs. The CDR3 region has the DNA TGTGCCAGCAGCCCGGACAGGGAGGGAAGCACCGGGGAGCTGTTTTTT. Residues: CASSPDREGSTGELFF.